This is a list of T cell receptor beta chains from one sample in a study of blood T cells in healthy people across ages. One entry per CDR3 protein results from TCRdb running MiXCR on the 5' RACE reads. The repertoire has about 670,000 distinct CDR3 sequences, around 50% of them found once; the top ten carry approximately 13%. Sequenced input: blood. These TCRs come from a woman older than 75 in good health. The CDR3 runs from the conserved cysteine through the conserved F or W.

CDR3	V	J	length
CAISIPRPGAGANVLTF	TRBV10-3	TRBJ2-6	17
CASSRGQGIEQYF	TRBV12-3/TRBV12-4	TRBJ2-7	13
CSVATFSYEQYF	TRBV20-1	TRBJ2-7	12
CASSYRALTGTEAFF	TRBV6-5	TRBJ1-1	15
CASSVDFSYEQYF	TRBV5-1	TRBJ2-7	13
CASSSRTALNTGELFF	TRBV7-9	TRBJ2-2	16
CASSQELGVNYGYTF	TRBV4-1	TRBJ1-2	15
CASSLVGGFSGGARNEQFF	TRBV7-2	TRBJ2-1	19
CAINTASGTDTQYF	TRBV10-3	TRBJ2-3	14
CASSATGANEKLFF	TRBV2	TRBJ1-4	14
CASSSLPSANYGYTF	TRBV27	TRBJ1-2	15
CAWSVRGNEKLFF	TRBV30	TRBJ1-4	13
CASSQEWGEQFF	TRBV3-1	TRBJ2-1	12
CASRSSTTGDQPQHF	TRBV5-1	TRBJ1-5	15
CASSRTSGRAKFF	TRBV14	TRBJ2-1	13
CAVKGDTDTQYF	TRBV25-1	TRBJ2-3	12
CSASDRDQPQHF	TRBV20-1	TRBJ1-5	12
CASSPPGTVREQYF	TRBV14	TRBJ2-7	14
CASSSTSGNEQFF	TRBV4-1	TRBJ2-1	13
CASSSSGARNEQFF	TRBV12-3/TRBV12-4	TRBJ2-1	14
CASSGGTGDYGYTF	TRBV7-9	TRBJ1-2	14
CASSGTSGVRGEQFF	TRBV5-1	TRBJ2-1	15
CAIRGLAGGAETQYF	TRBV10-3	TRBJ2-5	15
CSAYPGLAADTQYF	TRBV20-1	TRBJ2-3	14
CASTGLASYNEQFF	TRBV6-1	TRBJ2-1	14
CASSFASGSSYNEQFF	TRBV12-3/TRBV12-4	TRBJ2-1	16
CATNLGTSGADTQYF	TRBV10-3	TRBJ2-3	15
CASSPRGGAERTGELFF	TRBV5-1	TRBJ2-2	17
CACSGANVLTF	TRBV30	TRBJ2-6	11
CASKYHSTGELFF	TRBV6-5	TRBJ2-2	13
CATSRDSNRAVGGELFF	TRBV15	TRBJ2-2	17
CASSFLSLQDTQYF	TRBV5-1	TRBJ2-3	14
CASSTIAGAPYEQYF	TRBV4-1	TRBJ2-7	15
CAISESGTSGETQYF	TRBV10-3	-	15
CASSLGGGSGYEQYF	TRBV7-9	-	15
CASSPFTGDSYEQYF	TRBV28	TRBJ2-7	15
CASIKRGGDTGELFF	TRBV28	TRBJ2-2	15
CSARPGQRLTGEQYF	TRBV20-1	TRBJ2-7	15
CASSQRLPSTDTQYF	TRBV14	TRBJ2-3	15
CASSQERSLAGGYEQYF	TRBV4-3	-	17
CASSLASCGQYF	TRBV7-9	TRBJ2-4	12
CASSSKWGVGGMSKNIQYF	TRBV11-2	TRBJ2-4	19
CASSYSGGGASEQFF	TRBV6-6	TRBJ2-1	15
CASSAQGLADTQYF	TRBV5-1	TRBJ2-3	14
CASSPVIWTGMNSEAFF	TRBV5-1	TRBJ1-1	17
CASSAVGTEAFF	TRBV28	TRBJ1-1	12
CASTNPNTEAFF	TRBV6-6	TRBJ1-1	12
CVSSYTSGSYEQYF	TRBV12-3/TRBV12-4	TRBJ2-7	14
CSAKDRGQANYGYTF	TRBV20-1	TRBJ1-2	15
CASSYSGETQFF	TRBV6-6	TRBJ2-1	12
CSASPRLGGDYGYTF	TRBV20-1	TRBJ1-2	15
CASSSTLRPEQFF	TRBV11-2	TRBJ2-1	13
CASSPPTSGRTQYF	TRBV6-5	TRBJ2-7	14
CASSPGALQIDTQYF	TRBV5-4	TRBJ2-3	15
CSVVVGSYNEQFF	TRBV29-1	TRBJ2-1	13